The subject of this entry is one T cell receptor beta chain. Its antigen is unidentified. This entry comes from a study of shared clonotypes between healthy human individuals. Overall study findings and caveats: Roughly 5% of naive CD4 clonotypes were common to a handful of donors.

The CDR3 totals 13 residues. Per germline, CDR1 SGDLS and CDR2 YYNGEE. The V gene lost 6 bases and the J gene lost 3 bases, with 9 bases spanning the gap. TCRdb's table, derived via immunoSEQ multiplex PCR, lists solely in-frame clones and lacks some. The repertoire has over 1.5 million clones, 95% to 99% of them found once; the top ten carry around 0.47%. The J gene is TRBJ2-2, the V gene TRBV9; the D gene is possibly TRBD2 (6 bases). This TCR was sampled from a man aged 25 to 45 in good health. Sequencing used naive CD4+ T cells sorted from blood. As to subset: CD45RA+ positively selected. The CDR3 nucleotides are TGTGCCAGCACCCGGAGGGACACCGGGGAGCTGTTTTTT. It yields the protein CASTRRDTGELFF.